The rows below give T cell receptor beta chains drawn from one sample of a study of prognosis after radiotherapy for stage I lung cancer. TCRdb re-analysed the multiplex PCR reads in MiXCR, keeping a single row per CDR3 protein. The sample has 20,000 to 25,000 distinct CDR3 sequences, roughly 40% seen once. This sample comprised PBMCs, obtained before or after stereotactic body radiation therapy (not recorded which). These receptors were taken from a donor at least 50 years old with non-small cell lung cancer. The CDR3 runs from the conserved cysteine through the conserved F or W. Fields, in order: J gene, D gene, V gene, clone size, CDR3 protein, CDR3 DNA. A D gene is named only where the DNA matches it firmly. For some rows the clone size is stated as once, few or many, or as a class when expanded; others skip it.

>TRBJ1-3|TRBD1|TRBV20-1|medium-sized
CSAGDRVVGGNTIYF
TGCAGTGCTGGGGACAGGGTAGTCGGTGGAAACACCATATATTTT
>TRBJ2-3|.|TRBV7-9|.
CAGQGDYTDTQYF
TGTGCCGGCCAAGGGGATTACACAGATACGCAGTATTTT
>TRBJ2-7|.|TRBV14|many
CASSQDAALRVYEQYF
TGTGCCAGCAGCCAAGATGCCGCCCTGAGAGTCTACGAGCAGTACTTC
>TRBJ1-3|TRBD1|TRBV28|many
CASSPTGGLAGNTIYF
TGTGCCAGCAGTCCCACAGGGGGGCTTGCTGGAAACACCATATATTTT
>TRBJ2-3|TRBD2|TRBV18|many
CASSPTSGRADTQYF
TGTGCCAGCTCACCAACAAGCGGGAGGGCAGATACGCAGTATTTT
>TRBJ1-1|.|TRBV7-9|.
CASSSPVRSFF
TGTGCCAGCAGCTCCCCAGTGCGCTCTTTCTTT
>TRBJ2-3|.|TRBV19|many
CASSIVEEGTQYF
TGTGCCAGTAGTATAGTCGAAGAAGGTACGCAGTATTTT
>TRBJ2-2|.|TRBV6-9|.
CASSYLGQEKNTGELFF
TGTGCCAGCAGTTACTTGGGACAAGAAAAGAACACCGGGGAGCTGTTTTTT
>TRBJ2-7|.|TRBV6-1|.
CASRGFRGAHEQYF
TGTGCCAGCAGGGGATTTAGAGGGGCCCACGAGCAGTACTTC
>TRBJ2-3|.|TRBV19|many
CASSIGLATDTQYF
TGTGCCAGTAGTATAGGACTGGCCACAGATACGCAGTATTTT
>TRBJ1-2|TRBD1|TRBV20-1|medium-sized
CSALDRGDRNYGYTF
TGCAGTGCTCTTGATCGAGGGGACAGGAACTATGGCTACACCTTC
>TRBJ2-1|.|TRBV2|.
CASGESPYISYNEQFF
TGTGCCAGTGGGGAATCTCCGTATATCTCCTACAATGAGCAGTTCTTC
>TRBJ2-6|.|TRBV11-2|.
CASSLDMASEYF
TGTGCCAGCAGCTTAGATATGGCTAGCGAATACTTC
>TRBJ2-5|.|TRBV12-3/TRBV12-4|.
CASSPPLRWRRGETQYF
TGTGCCAGCAGCCCCCCCCTGCGGTGGAGAAGGGGAGAGACCCAGTACTTC
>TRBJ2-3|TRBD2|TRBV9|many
CASSVFGRAKSDTQYF
TGTGCCAGCAGCGTATTCGGGAGGGCCAAGTCAGATACGCAGTATTTT
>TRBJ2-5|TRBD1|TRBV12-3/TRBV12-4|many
CASSLRDSNKETQYF
TGTGCCAGCAGTCTCAGGGACAGCAACAAAGAGACCCAGTACTTC
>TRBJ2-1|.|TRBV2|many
CASRPGPASYNEQFF
TGTGCCAGCAGACCGGGACCGGCATCCTACAATGAGCAGTTCTTC
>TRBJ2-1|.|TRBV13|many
CASSFDSMGNEQFF
TGTGCCAGCAGCTTTGACTCCATGGGCAATGAGCAGTTCTTC
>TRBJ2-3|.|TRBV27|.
CATSEPYRGGTDTQYF
TGTGCCACCAGTGAACCCTATCGGGGAGGCACAGATACGCAGTATTTT
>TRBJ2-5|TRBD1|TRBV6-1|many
CASSEPGRGRGETQYF
TGTGCCAGCAGTGAACCAGGCAGGGGGCGAGGGGAGACCCAGTACTTC
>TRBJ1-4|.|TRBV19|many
CASSTIVTGKNEKLFF
TGTGCCAGTAGTACGATCGTGACGGGGAAAAATGAAAAACTGTTTTTT
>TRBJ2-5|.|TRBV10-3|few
CAMQGSRQETQYF
TGTGCCATGCAAGGGTCCCGCCAAGAGACCCAGTACTTC
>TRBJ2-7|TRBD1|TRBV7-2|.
CASSFYRDRGREQYF
TGTGCCAGCAGCTTTTACCGGGACAGGGGTCGCGAGCAGTACTTC
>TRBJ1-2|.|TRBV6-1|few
CASSPGGGYGYTF
TGTGCCAGCAGTCCCGGGGGGGGGTATGGCTACACCTTC
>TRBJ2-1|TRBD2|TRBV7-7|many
CASSPWSGVNEQFF
TGTGCCAGCAGCCCCTGGAGCGGGGTAAATGAGCAGTTCTTC
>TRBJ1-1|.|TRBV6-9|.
CASSYYLVGIGHTEAFF
TGTGCCAGCAGTTACTATTTAGTAGGTATCGGGCACACTGAAGCTTTCTTT
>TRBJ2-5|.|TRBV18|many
CASSPRGSGFGETQYF
TGTGCCAGCTCACCACGGGGTAGCGGCTTTGGGGAGACCCAGTACTTC
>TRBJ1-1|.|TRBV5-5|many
CASSLVRETEAFF
TGTGCCAGCAGCTTGGTCAGGGAGACTGAAGCTTTCTTT
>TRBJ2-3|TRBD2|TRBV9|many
CASSRSGRAITDTQYF
TGTGCCAGCAGCAGGAGCGGGAGGGCGATAACAGATACGCAGTATTTT
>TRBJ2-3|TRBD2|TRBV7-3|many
CASSLGLAGTTDTQYF
TGTGCCAGCAGCTTGGGACTAGCGGGAACCACAGATACGCAGTATTTT
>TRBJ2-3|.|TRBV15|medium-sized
CATSRPLDATDTQYF
TGTGCCACCAGCAGACCGTTGGATGCCACAGATACGCAGTATTTT
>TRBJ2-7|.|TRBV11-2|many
CASSLDRTSSYEQYF
TGTGCCAGCAGCTTAGACAGGACTTCCTCCTACGAGCAGTACTTC
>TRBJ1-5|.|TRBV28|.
CASSLWGVSSNQPQHF
TGTGCCAGCAGTTTATGGGGGGTTTCTAGCAATCAGCCCCAGCATTTT
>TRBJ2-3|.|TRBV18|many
CASSTFGQATDTQYF
TGTGCCAGCTCAACTTTTGGGCAAGCCACAGATACGCAGTATTTT
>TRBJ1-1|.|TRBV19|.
CASSKNPDSEAFF
TGTGCCAGTAGTAAAAACCCGGACAGTGAAGCTTTCTTT
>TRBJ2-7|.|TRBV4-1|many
CASSLGETLGDEQYF
TGCGCCAGCAGCCTAGGTGAAACCTTAGGTGACGAGCAGTACTTC
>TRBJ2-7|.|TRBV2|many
CASSGAGREQYF
TGTGCCAGCAGTGGGGCGGGGCGCGAGCAGTACTTC
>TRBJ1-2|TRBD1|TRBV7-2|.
CASSLSASGGGYTF
TGTGCCAGCAGCCTCAGCGCGTCAGGGGGTGGCTACACCTTC
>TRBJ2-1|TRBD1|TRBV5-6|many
CASSPTGWNNEQFF
TGTGCCAGCAGCCCGACAGGGTGGAACAATGAGCAGTTCTTC
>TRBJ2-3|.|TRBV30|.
CAWSAGITDTQYF
TGTGCCTGGAGTGCCGGAATCACAGATACGCAGTATTTT
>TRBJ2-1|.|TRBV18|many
CASSPPWLPHPSNEQFF
TGTGCCAGCTCACCCCCTTGGCTTCCCCACCCGAGCAATGAGCAGTTCTTC
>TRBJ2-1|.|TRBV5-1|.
CASSLEQVTRRNEQFF
TGTGCCAGCAGCTTGGAACAGGTCACACGGAGAAATGAGCAGTTCTTC
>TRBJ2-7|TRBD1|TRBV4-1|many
CASSQMILRGTTLRDSQVEQYF
TGCGCCAGCAGCCAGATGATACTGAGAGGGACAACTTTAAGGGACAGCCAAGTCGAGCAGTACTTC
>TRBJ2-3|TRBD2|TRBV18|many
CASSPFGGMRTDTQYF
TGTGCCAGCTCACCATTCGGGGGGATGCGCACAGATACGCAGTATTTT
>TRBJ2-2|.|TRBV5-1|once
CASSSFVSSTGELFF
TGCGCCAGCAGCTCCTTCGTCTCAAGCACCGGGGAGCTGTTTTTT
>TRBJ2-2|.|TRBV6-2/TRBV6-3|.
CASRIGNAGELFF
TGTGCCAGCAGAATAGGGAACGCCGGGGAGCTGTTTTTT
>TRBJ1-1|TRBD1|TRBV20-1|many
CSANPGQRNTEAFF
TGCAGTGCCAATCCGGGACAGCGAAACACTGAAGCTTTCTTT
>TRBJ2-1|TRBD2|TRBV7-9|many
CASSQGTSGRPYNEQFF
TGTGCCAGCAGCCAGGGGACTAGCGGGAGACCCTACAATGAGCAGTTCTTC
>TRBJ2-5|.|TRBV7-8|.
CASSLSSETQYF
TGTGCCAGCAGCTTGAGTAGTGAGACCCAGTACTTC
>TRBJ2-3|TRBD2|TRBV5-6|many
CASSGGGLAGSDTQYF
TGTGCCAGCAGCGGGGGGGGACTAGCGGGATCAGATACGCAGTATTTT
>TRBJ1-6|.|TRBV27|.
CASSLSAGAPGSPLHF
TGTGCCAGCAGTTTATCGGCGGGGGCGCCAGGTTCACCCCTCCACTTT
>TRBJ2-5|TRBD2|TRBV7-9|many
CASSVNPSGRETQYF
TGTGCCAGCAGCGTCAACCCTAGCGGGAGAGAGACCCAGTACTTC